This T cell receptor (beta chain) was found in a study of blood T cell repertoires in COVID-19. Whole-study context: The samples span acute and convalescent COVID-19 from the United States, Italy and Spain. Nucleic acid was either cDNA or gDNA, and it came from T cells, B-cell-depleted T cells, or PBMCs.

Source study methods: Nucleated cell counts were estimated from reference gene primer amplification. Only in-frame clones appear in the TCRdb table, and some are missing; sequencing was by immunoSEQ multiplex PCR. V and J calls and clone size are given by that table; D and trimming were obtained from the DNA. The sample has 75,000 to 95,000 clones, roughly 85% seen once. The germline V and J ends were trimmed by 0 bases and 6 bases, with 11 bases remaining between them. Germline loops: CDR1 LGHNA, CDR2 YSLEER. The CDR3 is 15 amino acids. The receptor was isolated from a man in his sixties with acute or convalescent COVID-19. The chain uses TRBV4-3 and TRBJ2-2, with a tentative D call TRBD2 (7 bases). The sample was peripheral blood. The CDR3 reads CASSQDRGASGELFF. CDR3 in DNA: TGCGCCAGCAGCCAAGATCGGGGGGCCTCCGGGGAGCTGTTTTTT.